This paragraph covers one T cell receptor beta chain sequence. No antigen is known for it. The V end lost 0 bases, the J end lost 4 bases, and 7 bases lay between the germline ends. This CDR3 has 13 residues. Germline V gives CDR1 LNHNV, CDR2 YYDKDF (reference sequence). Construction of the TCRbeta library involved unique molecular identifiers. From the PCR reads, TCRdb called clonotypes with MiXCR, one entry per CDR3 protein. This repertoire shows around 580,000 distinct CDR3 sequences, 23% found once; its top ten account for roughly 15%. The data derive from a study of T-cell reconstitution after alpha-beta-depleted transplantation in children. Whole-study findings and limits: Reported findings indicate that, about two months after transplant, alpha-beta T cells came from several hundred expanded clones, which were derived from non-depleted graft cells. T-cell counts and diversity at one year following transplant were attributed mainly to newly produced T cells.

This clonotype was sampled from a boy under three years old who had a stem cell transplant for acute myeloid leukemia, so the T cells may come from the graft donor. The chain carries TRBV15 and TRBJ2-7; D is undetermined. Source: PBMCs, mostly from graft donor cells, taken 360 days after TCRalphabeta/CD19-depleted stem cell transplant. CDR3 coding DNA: TGTGCCACCAGCAGAGATCCCGGTTACGAGCAGTACGTC. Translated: CATSRDPGYEQYV.